This entry concerns a single TCR beta chain. This clonotype was found many times. It lacks a known antigen. No much larger clone is present one base from it, and per-base qualities are unavailable. The method was 5' RACE. Sequencing instrument: NextSeq 500. The TCR library protocol attached unique molecular identifiers to individual cDNA molecules to correct for sequencing error and PCR bias. Both TCR alpha and beta chains were sequenced, and tight co-correlation was observed between alpha and beta sequence abundances in each sample. On the study's bioinformatics: Decombinator V4 was used to perform V gene, J gene and CDR3 annotation of TCR sequences. Expanded TCRs were defined as changing significantly between any two time points under a Poisson model with p below 0.0001. TCR abundances were normalised to the total number of TCRs sequenced in each sample and reported as counts per million. VDJdb, accessed on 1 November 2021, was searched for TCRs annotated for CMV, EBV and SARS-CoV-2, and TCRs annotated for more than one antigen were excluded. TCRdb reprocessing: public reads trimmed at Q25 with fastp, clones called with MiXCR, in-frame beta chains kept. Under each unique CDR3 protein, matching rows form one entry showing the most common genes and DNA. Here the V and J calls rest on TCRdb's processing, not on the authors' analysis. Counted in this sample were tens of thousands of distinct CDR3 sequences; around 21% of them appeared once. Together, the top ten hold about 17% of the sample.

The data were obtained in a study of early T cells in non-severe SARS-CoV-2 infection (dated by TCRdb to the early 2020s). For context, the study as a whole: Because TCR sequencing was done on bulk RNA from unsorted whole blood, the alpha and beta chains could not be paired.

Results and caveats for the whole study, not just this receptor: VDJdb matching was skewed toward anti-spike CD8 responses and likely underestimated virus-specific expansions by missing private and CD4 specificities.

This was a case-control study nested in a cohort of healthcare workers in London, UK, who had nasopharyngeal swab PCR tests and blood samples taken every week. Healthcare workers were recruited between 23 and 31 March 2020, during the week of the UK lockdown, and were followed weekly for up to roughly 16 weeks. Sequencing was performed on whole blood, taken at baseline. This TCR came from an adult who was a healthcare worker with PCR-confirmed SARS-CoV-2 infection or an uninfected control (not recorded which).

The nucleotide sequence is given as TGTGCCAGTAGTGTACTTCCGGGACAGGGAAACAATGAGCAGTTCTTC. This is translated as CASSVLPGQGNNEQFF. In this chain, TRBV19 is recombined with TRBJ2-1, and 9 junction bases match TRBD1. Taken from cysteine to phenylalanine, the CDR3 has 16 residues. Kept here is only the CDR3 DNA, which spans 48 bases and is read in frame from base 1. From the germline V gene (reference sequence), CDR1 is LNHDA and CDR2 is SQIVND. V is cut back by 5 bases and J by 5 bases, with 10 bases in the junction unmatched.